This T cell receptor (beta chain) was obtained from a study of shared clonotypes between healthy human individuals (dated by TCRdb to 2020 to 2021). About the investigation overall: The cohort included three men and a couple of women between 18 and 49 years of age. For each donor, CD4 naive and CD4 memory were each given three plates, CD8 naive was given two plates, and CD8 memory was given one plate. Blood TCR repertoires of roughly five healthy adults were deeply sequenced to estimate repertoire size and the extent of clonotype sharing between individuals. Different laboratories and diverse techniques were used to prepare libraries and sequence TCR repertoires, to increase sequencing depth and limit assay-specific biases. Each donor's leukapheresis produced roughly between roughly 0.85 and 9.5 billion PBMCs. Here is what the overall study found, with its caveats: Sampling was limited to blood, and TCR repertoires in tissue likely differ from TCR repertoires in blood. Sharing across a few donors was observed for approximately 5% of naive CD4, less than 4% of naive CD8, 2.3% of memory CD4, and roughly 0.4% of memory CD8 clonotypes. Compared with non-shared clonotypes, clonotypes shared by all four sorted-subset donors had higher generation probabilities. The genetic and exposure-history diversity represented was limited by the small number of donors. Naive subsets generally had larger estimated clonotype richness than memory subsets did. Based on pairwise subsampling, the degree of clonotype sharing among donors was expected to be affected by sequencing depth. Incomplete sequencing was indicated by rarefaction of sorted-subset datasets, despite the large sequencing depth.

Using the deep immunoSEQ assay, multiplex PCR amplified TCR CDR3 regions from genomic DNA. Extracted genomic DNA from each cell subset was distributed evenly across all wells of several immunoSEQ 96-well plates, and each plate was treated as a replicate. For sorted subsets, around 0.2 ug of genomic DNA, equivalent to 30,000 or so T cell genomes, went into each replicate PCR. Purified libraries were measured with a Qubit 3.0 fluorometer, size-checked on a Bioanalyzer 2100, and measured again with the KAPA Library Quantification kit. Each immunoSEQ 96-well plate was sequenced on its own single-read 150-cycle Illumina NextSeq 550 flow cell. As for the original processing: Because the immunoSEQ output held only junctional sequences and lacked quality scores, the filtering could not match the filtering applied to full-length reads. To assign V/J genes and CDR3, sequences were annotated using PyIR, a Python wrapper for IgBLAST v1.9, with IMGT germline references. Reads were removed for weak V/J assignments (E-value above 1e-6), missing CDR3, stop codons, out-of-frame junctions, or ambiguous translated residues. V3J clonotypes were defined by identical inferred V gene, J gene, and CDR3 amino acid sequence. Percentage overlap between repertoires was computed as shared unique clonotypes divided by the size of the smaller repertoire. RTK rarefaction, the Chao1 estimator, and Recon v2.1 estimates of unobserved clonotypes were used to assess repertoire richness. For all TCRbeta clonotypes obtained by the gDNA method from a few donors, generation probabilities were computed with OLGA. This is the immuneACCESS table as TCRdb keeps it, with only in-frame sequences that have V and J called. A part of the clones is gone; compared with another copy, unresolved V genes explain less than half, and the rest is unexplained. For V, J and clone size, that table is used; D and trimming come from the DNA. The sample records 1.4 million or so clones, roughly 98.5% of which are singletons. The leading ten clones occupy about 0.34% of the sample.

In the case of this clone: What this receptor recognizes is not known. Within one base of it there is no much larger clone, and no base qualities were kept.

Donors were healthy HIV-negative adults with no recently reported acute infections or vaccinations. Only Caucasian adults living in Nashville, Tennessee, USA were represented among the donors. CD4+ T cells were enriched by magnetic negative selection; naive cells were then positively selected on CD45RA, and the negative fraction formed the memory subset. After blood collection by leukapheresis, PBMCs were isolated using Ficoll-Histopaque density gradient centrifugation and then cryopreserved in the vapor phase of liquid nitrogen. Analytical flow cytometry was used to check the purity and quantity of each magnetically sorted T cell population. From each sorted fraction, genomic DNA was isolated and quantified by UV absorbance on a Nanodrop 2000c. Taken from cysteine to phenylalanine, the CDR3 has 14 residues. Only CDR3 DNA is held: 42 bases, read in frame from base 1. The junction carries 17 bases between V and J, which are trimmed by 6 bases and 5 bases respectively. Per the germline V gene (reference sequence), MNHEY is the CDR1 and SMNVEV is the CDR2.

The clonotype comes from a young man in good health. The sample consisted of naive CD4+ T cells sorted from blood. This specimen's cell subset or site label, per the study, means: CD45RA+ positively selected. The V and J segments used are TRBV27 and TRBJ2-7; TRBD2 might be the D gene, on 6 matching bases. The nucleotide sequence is TGTGCCAGCAGGCCGTCCGGGAGTAGGAACGAGCAGTACTTC. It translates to CASRPSGSRNEQYF.